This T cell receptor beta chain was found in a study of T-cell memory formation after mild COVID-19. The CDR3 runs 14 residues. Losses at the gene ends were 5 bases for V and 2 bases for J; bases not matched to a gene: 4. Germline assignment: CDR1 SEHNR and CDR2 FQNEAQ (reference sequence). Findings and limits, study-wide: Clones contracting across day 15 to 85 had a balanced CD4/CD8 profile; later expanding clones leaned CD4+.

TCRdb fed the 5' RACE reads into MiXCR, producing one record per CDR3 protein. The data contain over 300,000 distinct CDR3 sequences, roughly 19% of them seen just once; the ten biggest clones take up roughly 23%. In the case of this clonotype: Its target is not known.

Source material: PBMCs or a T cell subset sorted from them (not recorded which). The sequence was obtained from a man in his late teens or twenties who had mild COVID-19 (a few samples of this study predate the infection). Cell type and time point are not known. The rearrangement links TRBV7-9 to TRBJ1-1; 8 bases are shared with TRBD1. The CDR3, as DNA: TGTGCCAGCAGCCGACAGGGGAGCAACACTGAAGCTTTCTTT. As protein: CASSRQGSNTEAFF.